This T cell receptor (beta chain) came from a study of naive and memory T cell subsets. After CD4 positive bead selection, the CD4-negative fraction gave CD8 T cells. Cells stained for CD3, CD4, CD8, CD45RA and CD27 were sorted into four subsets. This clonotype occurred a few times. Its antigen remains unknown. Study-wide results and limits: Especially in CD8 cells, naive repertoires contained a few larger clonotypes, possibly CD45RA-re-expressing memory cells.

Both TRBC1 and TRBC2 were covered by a beta constant-region primer of two equimolar oligonucleotides. Nested alpha and beta constant-region primers with the SP2 primer drove four PCR rounds on ligated cDNA. A 12-nucleotide UMI and the SP2 primer were added to the cDNA 3' end by oligonucleotide ligation. TCRdb analysed the UMI-ligation and nested PCR reads with MiXCR anew, one entry per CDR3 protein. This sample yields 140,000 to 150,000 distinct CDR3 sequences, of which about 20% are seen a single time; over 0.09% belongs to the top ten. The clonotype comes from a human donor in good health. The sequencing input was naive CD4+ T cells from blood.

DNA of the CDR3: TGTGCCAGCAGCTTAGTTCCCCAGGGGGCCGCTACTGAAGCTTTCTTT. It encodes CASSLVPQGAATEAFF. V is TRBV11-2 and J is TRBJ1-1, with TRBD1 matching 8 bases. This CDR3 is 16 amino acids long. Per germline, CDR1 SGHAT and CDR2 FQNNGV. With V trimmed by 1 base and J by 5 bases, 9 bases remained unmatched. Together with reference TRBV11-2 and TRBJ1-1, the CDR3 gives the full variable domain: EAGVAQSPRYKIIEKRQSVAFWCNPISGHATLYWYQQILGQGPKLLIQFQNNGVVDDSQLPKDRFSAERLKGVDSTLKIQPAKLEDSAVYLCASSLVPQGAATEAFFGQGTRLTVV.